Sequencing of this TCR beta chain was carried out in a study of T cells after posttransplantation cyclophosphamide. Study observations and caveats: Tissue-infiltrating T cells from skin or gut overlapped little with blood T cells. Later blood repertoires were often dominated by clones from the donor CD8+ memory compartment.

In its sample, this clone was seen a few times. Its antigen is still unknown. The table came from immunoSEQ multiplex PCR; TCRdb's copy has only in-frame clones and leaves some out. The sample counts 30,000 to 35,000 clones, none seen once; the ten largest own less than 7.5%. V lost 6 bases and J 5 bases, leaving 10 bases between the germline ends. CDR3 length: 11 residues. The germline gives CDR1 GTSNPN, CDR2 SVGIG (reference sequence). The sample taken for sequencing was PBMCs. This chain uses TRBV30 with TRBJ1-1; D ambiguous. This TCR came from a woman between 50 and 59 years old in good health and a related stem cell transplant donor. Here the CDR3 DNA reads TGTGCCTGCTCCACCCGGACTGAAGCTTTCTTT. Its translation is CACSTRTEAFF.